The text below deals with one T cell receptor beta chain. What it recognizes is unknown. The sample originates from a study of shared clonotypes between healthy human individuals. Study findings and constraints: Relative to clonotypes present in all four donors, those not shared had lower generation probabilities. Depth was large, yet rarefaction showed that sorted-subset sequencing was incomplete. About 5% of naive CD4 clonotypes were common to a few donors.

CDR1 is MDHEN and CDR2 is SYDVKM in the germline V gene. The CDR3 is 15 residues long. Trimming pared 6 bases from V and 4 bases from J, leaving 18 bases between. Measured with immunoSEQ multiplex PCR; TCRdb has only the in-frame clones, and not every one. The table includes 2 million to 2.5 million clones, 93% detected once. The V and J genes are TRBV28 and TRBJ1-2; possible D gene TRBD1, 5 bases. The material sequenced was naive CD4+ T cells from PBMCs. Noted subset: CD45RA+ positively selected. The clonotype comes from a man aged 18 to 29 in good health. Some clones in this sample may be carry-over from other donors' samples. The CDR3 loop is CASSSQGGRIYGYTF. For the CDR3, the DNA is TGTGCCAGCAGCTCGCAGGGTGGTCGGATCTATGGCTACACCTTC.